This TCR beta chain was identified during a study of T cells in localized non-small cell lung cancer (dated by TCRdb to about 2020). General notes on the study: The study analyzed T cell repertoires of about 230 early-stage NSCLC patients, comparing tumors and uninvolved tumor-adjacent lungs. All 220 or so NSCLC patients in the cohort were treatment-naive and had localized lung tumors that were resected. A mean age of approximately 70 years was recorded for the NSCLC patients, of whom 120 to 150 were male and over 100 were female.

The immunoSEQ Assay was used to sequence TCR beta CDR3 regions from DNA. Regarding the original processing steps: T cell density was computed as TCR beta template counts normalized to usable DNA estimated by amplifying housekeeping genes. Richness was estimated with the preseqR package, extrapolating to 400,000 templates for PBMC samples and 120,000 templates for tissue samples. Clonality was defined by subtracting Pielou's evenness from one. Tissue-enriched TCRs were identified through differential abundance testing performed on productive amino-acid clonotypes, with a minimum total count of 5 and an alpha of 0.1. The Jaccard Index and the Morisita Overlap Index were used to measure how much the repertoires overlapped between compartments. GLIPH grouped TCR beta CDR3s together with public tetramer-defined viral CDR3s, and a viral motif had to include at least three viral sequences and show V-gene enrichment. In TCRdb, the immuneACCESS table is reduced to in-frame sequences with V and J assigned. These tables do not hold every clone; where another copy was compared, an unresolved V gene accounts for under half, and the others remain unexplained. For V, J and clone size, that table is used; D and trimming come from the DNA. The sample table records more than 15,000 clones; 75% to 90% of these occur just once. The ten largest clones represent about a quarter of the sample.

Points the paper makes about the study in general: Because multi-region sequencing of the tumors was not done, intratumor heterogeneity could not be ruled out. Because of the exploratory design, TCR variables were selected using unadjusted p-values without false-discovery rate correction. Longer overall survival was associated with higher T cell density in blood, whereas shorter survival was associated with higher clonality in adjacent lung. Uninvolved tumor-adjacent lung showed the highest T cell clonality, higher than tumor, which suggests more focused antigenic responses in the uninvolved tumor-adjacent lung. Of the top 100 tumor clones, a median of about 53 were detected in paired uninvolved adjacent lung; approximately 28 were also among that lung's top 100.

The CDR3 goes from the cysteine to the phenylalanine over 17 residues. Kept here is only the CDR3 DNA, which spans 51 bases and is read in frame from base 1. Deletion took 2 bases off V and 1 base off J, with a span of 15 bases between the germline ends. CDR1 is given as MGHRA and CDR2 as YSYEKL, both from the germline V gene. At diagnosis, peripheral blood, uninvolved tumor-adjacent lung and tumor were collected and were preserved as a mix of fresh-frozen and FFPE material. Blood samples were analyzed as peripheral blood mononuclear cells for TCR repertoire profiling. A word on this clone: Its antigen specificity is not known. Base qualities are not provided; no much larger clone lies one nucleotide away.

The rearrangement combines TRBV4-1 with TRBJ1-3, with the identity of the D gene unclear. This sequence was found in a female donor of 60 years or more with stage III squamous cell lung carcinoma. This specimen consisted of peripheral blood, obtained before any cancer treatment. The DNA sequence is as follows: TGCGCCAGCAGCCAATGGGAAGAGATGGCGTCTGGAAACACCATATATTTT. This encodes CASSQWEEMASGNTIYF.